The 26 T cell receptor beta chains below all came from one sample that was sequenced in a study of blood T cell repertoires in COVID-19. Some clones are missing from TCRdb's copy, which holds only in-frame ones; the method was immunoSEQ multiplex PCR. The sample contains some 410,000 clones, roughly 88% of which appear only once. The sample consisted of PBMCs or T cells enriched from blood (not recorded which). The receptor set was obtained from a woman in her thirties with acute COVID-19.

V is TRBV4-1 and J is TRBJ2-1; D unresolved. V lost 1 base to trimming and J lost 0 bases, with 13 bases between them. Germline CDR1 MGHRA, CDR2 YSYEKL. There are 17 residues in the CDR3. CDR3 in amino acids: CASSQVRVLSSYNEQFF. The CDR3 DNA reads as TGCGCCAGCAGCCAAGTACGGGTCCTGAGCTCCTACAATGAGCAGTTCTTC.

This clone was counted a single time. The chain joins TRBV19 to TRBJ1-6; 7 positions agree with TRBD1. Per the germline V gene, CDR1 is LNHDA and CDR2 is SQIVND (reference sequence). The CDR3 totals 17 residues. The V segment lost 4 bases and the J segment 0 bases; nucleotides outside the gene matches: 6. CDR3 amino acids: CASSTDRQSSYNSPLHF. The CDR3 DNA reads as TGTGCCAGTAGTACGGACAGGCAGAGCTCCTATAATTCACCCCTCCACTTT.

J is TRBJ2-7 and V is TRBV27; TRBD2 might be the D (8 bases). The CDR3 loop spans 15 amino acids. Germline CDR1 MNHEY, CDR2 SMNVEV (reference sequence). Deletions cut 2 bases from V and 2 bases from J, with 13 bases between. CDR3 in DNA: TGTGCCAGCAGTTTAAGTAGCGGGACAGCCTACGAGCAGTACTTC. It encodes CASSLSSGTAYEQYF.

The chain recombines TRBV7-7 with TRBJ2-7; 7 bases are a match to TRBD1. The CDR3 spans 15 residues. Germline lookup yields CDR1 SSHAT and CDR2 FNYEAQ (reference sequence). V was clipped by 0 bases and J by 3 bases; unmatched bases: 5. This CDR3 is CASSLAPGQNYEQYF. The CDR3 region has the DNA TGTGCCAGCAGCTTAGCTCCGGGACAGAACTACGAGCAGTACTTC.

The chain joins TRBV9 to TRBJ1-2, with 9 bases that match TRBD1. The junction had 13 bases not matched to a gene; V was cut back by 3 bases and J by 4 bases. The CDR3 length is 17 residues. The V gene's germline CDR1 is SGDLS and CDR2 YYNGEE. The CDR3 region is CASSGRIRDRVVYGYTF. The DNA of the CDR3 is TGTGCCAGCAGCGGACGAATCCGGGACAGGGTGGTCTATGGCTACACCTTC.

The chain recombines TRBV6-5 with TRBJ1-1; D is perhaps TRBD1 (5 bases). This CDR3 is 11 amino acids long. The V end lost 6 bases, the J end lost 7 bases, and 9 bases lay between the germline ends. Germline V lookup: CDR1 MNHEY, CDR2 SVGAGI. CDR3 sequence (DNA): TGTGCCAGCAGGACCGACAGTGAAGCTTTCTTT. This gives the protein CASRTDSEAFF.

This clone was recorded a few times. The identical CDR3 is also encoded by other nucleotide sequences in the sample. The chain joins TRBV19 to TRBJ1-1; no clear D. Looked up from germline, CDR1 is LNHDA and CDR2 is SQIVND (reference sequence). The CDR3 is made up of 11 amino acids. V was pared by 1 base and J by 8 bases, with 5 bases between. CDR3 nucleotide sequence: TGTGCCAGTAGTATAGGAGGGGAAGCTTTCTTT. Translating gives CASSIGGEAFF.

The rearrangement joins TRBV10-3 to TRBJ2-1; 9 nucleotides align to TRBD1. J lost 6 bases, V lost 6 bases, and 12 bases had no gene match. This CDR3 is 16 amino acids long. Germline values: CDR1 ENHRY, CDR2 SYGVKD. The CDR3 here is CAIRGGQGRESNEQFF. CDR3 nucleotide sequence: TGTGCCATCAGGGGGGGACAGGGTAGGGAATCCAATGAGCAGTTCTTC.

This clone was detected only a few times. The V gene is TRBV4-1, the J gene TRBJ2-7; 9 bases fit TRBD1. Losses at the gene ends were 5 bases for V and 2 bases for J; bases not matched to a gene: 4. The CDR3 runs to 14 residues. The germline CDR1 and CDR2 sequences are MGHRA and YSYEKL. The CDR3 nucleotides are TGCGCCAGCAGCAAGGGACAGGGTCCCTACGAGCAGTACTTC. It encodes CASSKGQGPYEQYF.

The gene calls are TRBV7-9 and TRBJ1-1; TRBD1 is a possible D gene (5 bases). CDR1 is SEHNR and CDR2 is FQNEAQ in the germline V gene (reference sequence). V was clipped by 3 bases and J by 5 bases, with 10 bases between them. The CDR3 length is 13 residues. The CDR3 reads CASSLQGTTEAFF. CDR3 nucleotides: TGTGCCAGCAGCTTGCAGGGTACTACTGAAGCTTTCTTT. The full variable domain, rest sourced from reference TRBV7-9 and TRBJ1-1, is DTGVSQNPRHKITKRGQNVTFRCDPISEHNRLYWYRQTLGQGPEFLTYFQNEAQLEKSRLLSDRFSAERPKGSFSTLEIQRTEQGDSAMYLCASSLQGTTEAFFGQGTRLTVV.

This chain links TRBV4-1 with TRBJ2-7, with a tentative D call TRBD1 (6 bases). CDR3 length: 15 residues. From germline, CDR1 is MGHRA and CDR2 YSYEKL. V gave up 4 bases and J gave up 4 bases, with 17 bases separating them. The CDR3: CASSPTQGMVYEQYF. In DNA, the CDR3 is TGCGCCAGCAGCCCGACACAGGGAATGGTGTACGAGCAGTACTTC.

V gene TRBV6-2 or TRBV6-3 combines with J gene TRBJ1-4, with D unresolved. Germline V CDR1 and CDR2: MNHEY, SVGEGT. The CDR3 spans 12 residues. Deletions cut 6 bases from V and 8 bases from J, with 10 bases between. The chain's CDR3 is CASSRGREKLFF. The DNA of the CDR3 is TGTGCCAGCAGCCGCGGGAGGGAAAAACTGTTTTTT.

This clone was detected a few times. The rearrangement uses TRBV3-1 (or the pseudogene TRBV3-2) and TRBJ1-3; TRBD1 matches 7 bases. The CDR3 has 19 amino acids. J was trimmed by 0 bases and V by 0 bases; bases with no gene match: 11. The germline gives CDR1 LGHDT, CDR2 YNNKEL (reference sequence). The CDR3 DNA reads TGTGCCAGCAGCCAAGATACAGGACAGGTTATAGGCTCTGGAAACACCATATATTTT. Protein sequence: CASSQDTGQVIGSGNTIYF.

This clone occurred once. The J gene is TRBJ2-7, the V gene TRBV30; D may be TRBD2 (5 bases). CDR1 and CDR2 from the germline V gene are GTSNPN and SVGIG (reference sequence). CDR3 length equals 13 residues. The ends were cut back, 2 bases at V and 4 bases at J, with 12 bases in the middle. CDR3 nucleotide sequence: TGTGCCTGGAGTACGGGATTCCGATACGAGCAGTACTTC. Its translation is CAWSTGFRYEQYF.

This chain links TRBV7-6 with TRBJ2-7; possibly TRBD2 for D (6 bases). V gave up 1 base and J gave up 5 bases, with 15 bases separating them. The CDR3 covers 15 residues. CDR1 and CDR2 from the germline V gene are SGHVS and FNYEAQ. CDR3 loop: CASSLEVGGSDEQYF. For the CDR3, the DNA is TGTGCCAGCAGCTTAGAAGTTGGAGGGAGCGACGAGCAGTACTTC.

This chain connects TRBV12-5 to TRBJ1-5; perhaps TRBD1 as D (5 bases). The germline V and J ends were trimmed by 4 bases and 1 base, with 11 bases remaining between them. Germline V gene sequence: CDR1 LGHNT, CDR2 FRNRAP. This CDR3 contains 15 residues. The CDR3 sequence is CASGWGGKSNQPQHF. The CDR3 region has the DNA TGTGCTAGTGGTTGGGGGGGAAAGAGCAATCAGCCCCAGCATTTT.

This chain uses TRBV5-5 with TRBJ1-3; 7 nucleotides match TRBD1. The CDR3 totals 16 residues. Germline values: CDR1 SGHKS, CDR2 YYEKEE (reference sequence). Losses at the gene ends were 3 bases for V and 0 bases for J; bases not matched to a gene: 6. CDR3 coding DNA: TGTGCCAGCAGCTCACAGGGGACGAGCTCTGGAAACACCATATATTTT. It yields the protein CASSSQGTSSGNTIYF.

The CDR3 DNA sequence: TGTGCCAGTAGTCCACTCCCGGGATCCGAAGCTAACTATGGCTACACCTTC. Its protein product is CASSPLPGSEANYGYTF. The chain has TRBV19 and TRBJ1-2, with no clear D. Trimming left V 5 bases short and J 0 bases short, with 19 bases between. This CDR3 has 17 residues. Germline V gene sequence: CDR1 LNHDA, CDR2 SQIVND (reference sequence). The full variable domain, completed using reference TRBV19 and TRBJ1-2, is DGGITQSPKYLFRKEGQNVTLSCEQNLNHDAMYWYRQDPGQGLRLIYYSQIVNDFQKGDIAEGYSVSREKKESFPLTVTSAQKNPTAFYLCASSPLPGSEANYGYTFGSGTRLTVV.

V gene TRBV29-1 combines with J gene TRBJ2-1, with 10 positions matching TRBD2. After removal of 1 base from V and 3 bases from J, the junction contained 3 bases not matched to a gene. This CDR3 has 15 residues. Germline CDR1 reads SQVTM; CDR2 reads ANQGSEA. The CDR3 loop is CSVEGLAGVYNEQFF. The CDR3 coding sequence is TGCAGCGTTGAAGGGCTAGCGGGGGTCTACAATGAGCAGTTCTTC.

This clone occurred a few times. The V call is TRBV11-3, the J call TRBJ2-7, with 8 bases fitting TRBD1. Germline-derived CDR1 and CDR2 are SGHNT and YENEEA. CDR3 length: 18 residues. Losses at the gene ends were 5 bases for V and 2 bases for J; bases not matched to a gene: 17. Here the CDR3 reads CASSRTPPLGQVTYEQYF. DNA for the CDR3: TGTGCCAGCAGCCGTACCCCGCCGCTGGGACAGGTTACCTACGAGCAGTACTTC.

The genes are TRBV11-1 and TRBJ2-3, with 9 bases lining up with TRBD1. Germline lookup yields CDR1 SGHAT and CDR2 FQDESV (reference sequence). V trimming: 5 bases; J trimming: 4 bases; junction bases outside the gene matches: 1. The CDR3 spans 13 residues. CDR3 DNA: TGTGCCAGCAGCCGGGACAGGGCAGATACGCAGTATTTT. This translates into CASSRDRADTQYF.

V is TRBV2 and J is TRBJ2-7; TRBD1 might be the D (5 bases). From germline, CDR1 is SNHLY and CDR2 FYNNEI. This CDR3 region has 13 residues. V was clipped by 7 bases and J by 5 bases, with 15 bases between them. The CDR3 protein is CASIGRVGNEQYF. The CDR3 nucleotides read TGTGCCAGCATCGGCAGGGTAGGGAACGAGCAGTACTTC.

J is TRBJ2-1 and V is TRBV15, with 16 bases that match TRBD2. The V and J ends lost 5 bases and 5 bases, in that order; junction bases with no gene match: 3. Germline loops: CDR1 LNHNV, CDR2 YYDKDF (reference sequence). This CDR3 comprises 16 residues. The CDR3 region is CATSRGLAGGDNEQFF. As DNA, the CDR3 is TGTGCCACCAGCCGGGGACTAGCGGGGGGGGACAATGAGCAGTTCTTC.

The V and J genes are TRBV7-2 and TRBJ1-4; D is perhaps TRBD1 (5 bases). Germline CDR1 reads SGHTA; CDR2 reads FQGNSA. V lost 4 bases to trimming and J lost 7 bases, with 13 bases between them. The length of the CDR3 is 14 residues. In nucleotides, the CDR3 is TGTGCCAGCAGCTCAACAGGATTCAGTGAAAAACTGTTTTTT. This gives the protein CASSSTGFSEKLFF.

The chain joins TRBV10-3 to TRBJ1-1, with 7 nucleotides matching TRBD1. The J segment lost 0 bases and the V segment lost 3 bases, leaving 4 bases of the junction unmatched. The CDR3 loop spans 15 amino acids. Germline V CDR1 and CDR2: ENHRY, SYGVKD. The CDR3 loop is CAISDATGMNTEAFF. For the CDR3, the DNA is TGTGCCATCAGTGACGCGACAGGGATGAACACTGAAGCTTTCTTT.

This clone turned up a few times. The V gene is TRBV18, the J gene TRBJ2-1; tentative D call: TRBD2 (6 bases). Deletions cut 3 bases from V and 7 bases from J, with 19 bases between. The germline V gene encodes CDR1 KGHSH and CDR2 LQKENI. This CDR3 region has 16 residues. The DNA of the CDR3 is TGTGCCAGCTCACCCTCACACGGGACTCGGGAGAATGAGCAGTTCTTC. This translates into CASSPSHGTRENEQFF.